The rows below give T cell receptor beta chains drawn from one sample of a study of T cell repertoires and HLA-DP antigens. Clones were sequenced by immunoSEQ multiplex PCR, and TCRdb holds only the in-frame ones, with some missing. The sample contains about 73,000 clones, about four fifths of which appear only once. Their target antigens are unknown. The sample comprised CD4+ T cells from PBMCs. These receptors all come from a man aged 60-69 years in good health and CMV-seronegative. The CDR3 runs from the conserved cysteine through the conserved F or W. Fields, in order: D gene, J gene, clone size, V gene, CDR3 protein, CDR3 DNA. D genes are given only for firm matches. Clone size is stated in some rows and not others, as once, few, many or a class when expanded.

>TRBD2|TRBJ2-7|.|TRBV5-1
CASSLGTSGAYEQYF
TGCGCCAGCAGCTTGGGGACTAGCGGAGCCTACGAGCAGTACTTC
>TRBD1|TRBJ1-1|.|TRBV4-3
CASSRNTGGNTEAFF
TGCGCCAGCAGCCGGAATACAGGGGGGAACACTGAAGCTTTCTTT
>TRBD2|TRBJ2-3|few|TRBV19
CASSTRLAGADTQYF
TGTGCCAGTAGTACCAGACTAGCGGGGGCAGATACGCAGTATTTT
>.|TRBJ2-2|.|TRBV18
CASFTGTPSTGELFF
TGTGCCAGCTTCACCGGGACCCCGAGCACCGGGGAGCTGTTTTTT
>.|TRBJ2-2|.|TRBV9
CASSVDLAGELFF
TGTGCCAGCAGCGTAGATCTGGCCGGGGAGCTGTTTTTT
>TRBD1|TRBJ2-7|.|TRBV27
CASSFDRGSYEQYF
TGTGCCAGCAGTTTCGACAGGGGGTCCTACGAGCAGTACTTC
>TRBD1|TRBJ1-2|few|TRBV5-6
CASSWRTGGPDTF
TGTGCCAGCAGCTGGAGGACAGGGGGGCCAGACACCTTC
>.|TRBJ2-3|.|TRBV4-3
CASSQGWAGAGADTQYF
TGCGCCAGCAGCCAAGGTTGGGCGGGAGCAGGGGCAGATACGCAGTATTTT
>.|TRBJ2-7|.|TRBV5-1
CASSINDGRYEQYF
TGCGCCAGCAGCATAAATGACGGCCGCTACGAGCAGTACTTC
>.|TRBJ1-2|.|TRBV29-1
CSVTPGYTF
TGCAGCGTTACCCCCGGCTACACCTTC
>.|TRBJ1-1|.|TRBV10-2
CASSGLRSEAFF
TGCGCCAGCAGCGGCTTACGGTCGGAAGCTTTCTTT
>.|TRBJ1-6|few|TRBV7-6
CASSSGDRSPLHF
TGTGCCAGCAGCTCAGGGGATCGATCACCCCTCCACTTT
>TRBD2|TRBJ2-3|.|TRBV14
CASSPGLAHTDTQYF
TGTGCCAGCAGCCCCGGACTAGCCCACACAGATACGCAGTATTTT
>TRBD2|TRBJ2-1|.|TRBV4-3
CASSQDLGRGGRREQFF
TGCGCCAGCAGCCAAGATCTCGGACGGGGGGGCCGTCGGGAGCAGTTCTTC
>TRBD1|TRBJ2-7|.|TRBV10-3
CAISEIRDSSYEQYF
TGTGCCATCAGTGAAATCCGGGACAGCTCCTACGAGCAGTACTTC
>TRBD1|TRBJ1-2|.|TRBV5-6
CASSLVDRRNYGYTF
TGTGCCAGCAGCTTGGTGGACAGGCGTAACTATGGCTACACCTTC
>.|TRBJ2-1|few|TRBV29-1
CSVESRGERGIYNEQFF
TGCAGCGTTGAATCCCGTGGTGAAAGGGGGATTTACAATGAGCAGTTCTTC
>.|TRBJ1-1|.|TRBV11-2
CASNKFHREANTEAFF
TGTGCCAGCAACAAATTTCACAGGGAGGCCAACACTGAAGCTTTCTTT
>.|TRBJ1-2|.|TRBV6-6
CASSEKLDSLGYTF
TGTGCCAGCAGTGAGAAGTTAGACAGCCTGGGCTACACCTTC
>.|TRBJ2-1|.|TRBV14
CASSQDSSIVEQFF
TGTGCCAGCAGCCAAGATAGCTCGATTGTTGAGCAGTTCTTC
>.|TRBJ1-4|once|TRBV29-1
CSAQEGAEKLFF
TGCAGCGCCCAGGAAGGGGCTGAAAAACTGTTTTTT
>.|TRBJ2-5|.|TRBV15
CATSSVGRGARSETQYF
TGTGCCACCAGCAGCGTGGGACGGGGGGCGAGGTCAGAGACCCAGTACTTC
>.|TRBJ2-1|medium-sized|TRBV6-5
CASSTGVSAQFF
TGTGCCAGCAGTACGGGGGTTTCGGCGCAGTTCTTC
>TRBD1|TRBJ1-5|few|TRBV7-2
CASSPTGLSNQPQHF
TGTGCCAGCAGCCCGACAGGGTTAAGCAATCAGCCCCAGCATTTT
>.|TRBJ1-4|.|TRBV15
CATSRNTNEKLFF
TGTGCCACCAGCAGAAACACTAATGAAAAACTGTTTTTT
>.|TRBJ1-1|.|TRBV6-1
CASSTGLMNTEAFF
TGTGCCAGCAGTACAGGGTTGATGAACACTGAAGCTTTCTTT
>.|TRBJ1-3|.|TRBV28
CASSLPTGTGNTIYF
TGTGCCAGCAGTTTGCCCACAGGGACCGGAAACACCATATATTTT